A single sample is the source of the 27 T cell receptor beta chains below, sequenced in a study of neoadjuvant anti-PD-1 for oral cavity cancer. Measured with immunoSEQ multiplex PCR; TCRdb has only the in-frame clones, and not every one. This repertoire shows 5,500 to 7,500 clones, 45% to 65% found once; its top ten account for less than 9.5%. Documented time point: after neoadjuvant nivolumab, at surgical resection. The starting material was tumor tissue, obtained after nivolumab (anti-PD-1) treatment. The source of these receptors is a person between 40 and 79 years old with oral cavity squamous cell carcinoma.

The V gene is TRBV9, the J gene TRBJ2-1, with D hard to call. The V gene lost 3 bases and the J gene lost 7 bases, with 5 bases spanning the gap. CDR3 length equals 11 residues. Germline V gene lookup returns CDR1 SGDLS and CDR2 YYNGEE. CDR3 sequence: CASSGANEQFF. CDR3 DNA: TGTGCCAGCAGCGGGGCGAATGAGCAGTTCTTC.

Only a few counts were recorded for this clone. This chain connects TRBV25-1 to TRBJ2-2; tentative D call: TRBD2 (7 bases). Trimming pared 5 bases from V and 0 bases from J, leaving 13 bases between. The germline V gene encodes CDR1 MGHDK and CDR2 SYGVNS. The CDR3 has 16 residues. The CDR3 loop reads CASSLGGGANTGELFF. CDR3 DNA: TGTGCCAGCAGTCTTGGGGGGGGCGCGAACACCGGGGAGCTGTTTTTT.

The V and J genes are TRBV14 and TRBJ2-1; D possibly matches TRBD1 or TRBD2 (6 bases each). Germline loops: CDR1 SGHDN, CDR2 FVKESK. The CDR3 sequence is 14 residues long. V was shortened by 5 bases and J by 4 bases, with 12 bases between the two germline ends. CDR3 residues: CASSSRGRYNEQFF. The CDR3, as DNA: TGTGCCAGCAGCAGTCGGGGGCGGTACAATGAGCAGTTCTTC.

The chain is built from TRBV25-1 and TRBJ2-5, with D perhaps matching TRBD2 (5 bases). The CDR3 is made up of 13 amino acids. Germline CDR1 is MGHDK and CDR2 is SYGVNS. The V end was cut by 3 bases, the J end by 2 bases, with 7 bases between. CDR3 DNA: TGTGCCAGCAGTGAGGCGGGTCAAGAGACCCAGTACTTC. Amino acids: CASSEAGQETQYF.

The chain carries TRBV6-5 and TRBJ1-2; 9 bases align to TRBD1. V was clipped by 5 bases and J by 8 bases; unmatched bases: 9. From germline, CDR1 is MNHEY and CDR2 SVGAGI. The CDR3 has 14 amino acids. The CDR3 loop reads CASSPLTGGGGYTF. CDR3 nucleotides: TGTGCCAGCAGTCCCTTGACAGGGGGAGGAGGCTACACCTTC.

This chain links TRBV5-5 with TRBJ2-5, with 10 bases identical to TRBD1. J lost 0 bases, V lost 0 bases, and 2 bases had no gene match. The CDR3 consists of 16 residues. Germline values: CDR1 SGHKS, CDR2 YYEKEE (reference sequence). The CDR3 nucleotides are TGTGCCAGCAGCTTGGTGGACAGGGGGGACCAAGAGACCCAGTACTTC. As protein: CASSLVDRGDQETQYF.

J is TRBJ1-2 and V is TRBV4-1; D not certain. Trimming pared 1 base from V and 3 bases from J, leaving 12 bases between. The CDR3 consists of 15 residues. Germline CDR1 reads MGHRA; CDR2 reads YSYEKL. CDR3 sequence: CASSQAVVLDYGYTF. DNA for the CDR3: TGCGCCAGCAGCCAAGCTGTCGTATTGGACTATGGCTACACCTTC.

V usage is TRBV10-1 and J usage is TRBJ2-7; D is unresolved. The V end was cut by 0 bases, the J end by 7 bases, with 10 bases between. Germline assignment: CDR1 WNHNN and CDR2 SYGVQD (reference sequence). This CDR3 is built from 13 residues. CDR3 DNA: TGCGCCAGCAGTGAGTCGCTAGACTTGGAGCAGTACTTC. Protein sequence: CASSESLDLEQYF.

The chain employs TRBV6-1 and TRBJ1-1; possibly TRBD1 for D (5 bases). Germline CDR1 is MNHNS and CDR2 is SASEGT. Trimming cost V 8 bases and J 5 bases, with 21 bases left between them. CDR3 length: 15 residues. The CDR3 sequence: CASQKGPERVTEAFF. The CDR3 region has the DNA TGTGCCAGCCAGAAGGGACCCGAGAGGGTGACTGAAGCTTTCTTT.

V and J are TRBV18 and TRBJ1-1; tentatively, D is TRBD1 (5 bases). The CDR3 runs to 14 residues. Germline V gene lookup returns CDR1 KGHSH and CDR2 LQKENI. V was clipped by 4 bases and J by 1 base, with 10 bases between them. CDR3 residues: CASSLDTSNTEAFF. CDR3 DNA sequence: TGTGCCAGCTCACTGGACACCTCGAACACTGAAGCTTTCTTT. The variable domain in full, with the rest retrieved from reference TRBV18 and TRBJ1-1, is NAGVMQNPRHLVRRRGQEARLRCSPMKGHSHVYWYRQLPEEGLKFMVYLQKENIIDESGMPKERFSAEFPKEGPSILRIQQVVRGDSAAYFCASSLDTSNTEAFFGQGTRLTVV.

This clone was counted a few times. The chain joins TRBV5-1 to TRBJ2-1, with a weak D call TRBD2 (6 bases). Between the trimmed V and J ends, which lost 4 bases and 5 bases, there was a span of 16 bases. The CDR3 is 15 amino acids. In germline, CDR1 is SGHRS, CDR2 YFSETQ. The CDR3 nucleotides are TGCGCCAGCAGCGGGATTCAGGGACTCAACAATGAGCAGTTCTTC. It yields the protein CASSGIQGLNNEQFF.

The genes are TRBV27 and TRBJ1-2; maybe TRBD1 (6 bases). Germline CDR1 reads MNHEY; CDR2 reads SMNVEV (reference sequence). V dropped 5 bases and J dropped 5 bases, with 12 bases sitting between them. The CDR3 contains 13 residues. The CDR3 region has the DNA TGTGCCAGCAGTGATCCAGGGGAGTATGGCTACACCTTC. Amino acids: CASSDPGEYGYTF.

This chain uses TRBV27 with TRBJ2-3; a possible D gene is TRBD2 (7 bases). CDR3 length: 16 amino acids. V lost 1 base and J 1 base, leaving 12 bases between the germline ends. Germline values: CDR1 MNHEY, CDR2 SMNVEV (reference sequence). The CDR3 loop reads CASSLWAGAGTDTQYF. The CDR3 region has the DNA TGTGCCAGCAGTTTATGGGCGGGGGCAGGCACAGATACGCAGTATTTT.

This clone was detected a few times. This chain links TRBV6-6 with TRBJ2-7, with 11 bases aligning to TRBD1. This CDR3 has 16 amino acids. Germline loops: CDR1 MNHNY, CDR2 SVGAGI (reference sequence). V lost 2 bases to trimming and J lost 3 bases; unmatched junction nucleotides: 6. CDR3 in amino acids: CASSYGTGTGGYEQYF. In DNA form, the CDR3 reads TGTGCCAGCAGTTACGGCACCGGGACAGGGGGCTACGAGCAGTACTTC.

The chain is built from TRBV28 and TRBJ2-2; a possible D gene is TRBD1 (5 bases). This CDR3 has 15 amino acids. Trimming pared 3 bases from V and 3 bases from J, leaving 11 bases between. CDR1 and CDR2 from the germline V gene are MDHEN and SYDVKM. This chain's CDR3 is CASSLVGQDTGELFF. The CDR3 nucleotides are TGTGCCAGCAGTTTGGTGGGGCAGGACACCGGGGAGCTGTTTTTT. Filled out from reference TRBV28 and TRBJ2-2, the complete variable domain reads DVKVTQSSRYLVKRTGEKVFLECVQDMDHENMFWYRQDPGLGLRLIYFSYDVKMKEKGDIPEGYSVSREKKERFSLILESASTNQTSMYLCASSLVGQDTGELFFGEGSRLTVL.

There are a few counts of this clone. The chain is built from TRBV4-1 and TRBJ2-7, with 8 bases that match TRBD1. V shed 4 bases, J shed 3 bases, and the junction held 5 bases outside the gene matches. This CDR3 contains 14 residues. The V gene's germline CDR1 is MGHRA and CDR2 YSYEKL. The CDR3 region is CASSRQTGDYEQYF. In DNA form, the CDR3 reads TGCGCCAGCAGCCGACAGACAGGGGACTACGAGCAGTACTTC.

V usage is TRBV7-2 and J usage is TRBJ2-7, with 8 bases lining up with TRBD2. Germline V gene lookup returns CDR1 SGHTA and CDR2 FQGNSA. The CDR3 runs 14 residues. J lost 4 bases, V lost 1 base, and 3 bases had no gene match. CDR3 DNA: TGTGCCAGCAGCTTAGATCCTAGCGGGTACGAGCAGTACTTC. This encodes CASSLDPSGYEQYF.

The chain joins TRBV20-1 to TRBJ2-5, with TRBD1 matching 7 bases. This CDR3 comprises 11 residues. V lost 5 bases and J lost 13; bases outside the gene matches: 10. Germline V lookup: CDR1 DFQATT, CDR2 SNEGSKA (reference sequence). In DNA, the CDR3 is TGCAGTGCTGCTACAGGGGCCGCCCGGTACTTC. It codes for CSAATGAARYF.

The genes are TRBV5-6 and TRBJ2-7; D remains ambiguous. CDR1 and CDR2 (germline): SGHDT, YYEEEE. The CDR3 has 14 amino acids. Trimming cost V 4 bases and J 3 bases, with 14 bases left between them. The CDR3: CASSKVRLNYEQYF. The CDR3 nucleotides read TGTGCCAGCAGCAAGGTACGCCTAAACTACGAGCAGTACTTC.

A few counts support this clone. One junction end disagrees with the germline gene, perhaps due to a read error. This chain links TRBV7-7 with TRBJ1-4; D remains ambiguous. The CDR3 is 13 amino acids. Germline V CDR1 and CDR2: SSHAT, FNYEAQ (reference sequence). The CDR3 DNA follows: TGTGCTAGCAGTCCGGTAGAGGGAGAAAAACTGTTTTTT. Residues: CASSPVEGEKLFF.

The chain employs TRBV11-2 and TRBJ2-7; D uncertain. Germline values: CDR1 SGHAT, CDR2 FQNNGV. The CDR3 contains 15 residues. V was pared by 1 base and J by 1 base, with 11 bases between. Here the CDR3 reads CASSLGGGSSYEQYF. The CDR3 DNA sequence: TGTGCCAGCAGCTTAGGCGGTGGTAGTTCCTACGAGCAGTACTTC.

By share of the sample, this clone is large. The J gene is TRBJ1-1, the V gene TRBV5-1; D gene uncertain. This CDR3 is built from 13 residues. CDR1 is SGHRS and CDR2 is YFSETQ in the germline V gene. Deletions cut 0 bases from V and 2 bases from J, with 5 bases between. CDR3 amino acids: CASSLAGNTEAFF. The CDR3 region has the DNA TGCGCCAGCAGCTTGGCGGGAAACACTGAAGCTTTCTTT.

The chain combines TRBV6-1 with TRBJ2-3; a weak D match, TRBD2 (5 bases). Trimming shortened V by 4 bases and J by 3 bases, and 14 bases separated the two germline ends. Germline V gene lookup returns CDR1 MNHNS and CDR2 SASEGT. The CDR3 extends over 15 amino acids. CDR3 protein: CASSVESRTTDTQYF. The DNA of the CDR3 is TGTGCCAGCAGTGTTGAGAGTCGGACTACAGATACGCAGTATTTT.

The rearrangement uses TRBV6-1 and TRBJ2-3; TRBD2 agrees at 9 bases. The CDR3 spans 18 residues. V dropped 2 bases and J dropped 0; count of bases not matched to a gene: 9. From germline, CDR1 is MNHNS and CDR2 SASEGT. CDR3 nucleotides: TGTGCCAGCAGTGAAAAAGCGGGAGGCCGCTCAAGCACAGATACGCAGTATTTT. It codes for CASSEKAGGRSSTDTQYF.

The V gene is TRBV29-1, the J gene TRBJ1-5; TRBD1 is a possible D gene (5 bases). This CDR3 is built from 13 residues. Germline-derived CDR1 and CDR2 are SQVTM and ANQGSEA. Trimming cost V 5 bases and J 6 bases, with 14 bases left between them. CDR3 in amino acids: CSVLLGVGQPQHF. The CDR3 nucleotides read TGCAGCGTTTTGTTGGGGGTGGGTCAGCCCCAGCATTTT.

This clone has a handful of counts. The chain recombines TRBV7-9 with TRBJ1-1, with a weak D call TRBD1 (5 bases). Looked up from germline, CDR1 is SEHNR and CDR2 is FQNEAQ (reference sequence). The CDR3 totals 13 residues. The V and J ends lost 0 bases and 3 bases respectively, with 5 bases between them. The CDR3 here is CASSLAGDTEAFF. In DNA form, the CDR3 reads TGTGCCAGCAGCTTAGCGGGGGACACTGAAGCTTTCTTT.

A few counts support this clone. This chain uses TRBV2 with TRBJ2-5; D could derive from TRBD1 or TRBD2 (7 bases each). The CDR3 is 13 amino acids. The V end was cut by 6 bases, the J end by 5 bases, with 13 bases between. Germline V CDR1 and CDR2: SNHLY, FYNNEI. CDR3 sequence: CASSLRGGETQYF. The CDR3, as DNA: TGTGCCAGCAGCCTCAGGGGGGGCGAGACCCAGTACTTC.